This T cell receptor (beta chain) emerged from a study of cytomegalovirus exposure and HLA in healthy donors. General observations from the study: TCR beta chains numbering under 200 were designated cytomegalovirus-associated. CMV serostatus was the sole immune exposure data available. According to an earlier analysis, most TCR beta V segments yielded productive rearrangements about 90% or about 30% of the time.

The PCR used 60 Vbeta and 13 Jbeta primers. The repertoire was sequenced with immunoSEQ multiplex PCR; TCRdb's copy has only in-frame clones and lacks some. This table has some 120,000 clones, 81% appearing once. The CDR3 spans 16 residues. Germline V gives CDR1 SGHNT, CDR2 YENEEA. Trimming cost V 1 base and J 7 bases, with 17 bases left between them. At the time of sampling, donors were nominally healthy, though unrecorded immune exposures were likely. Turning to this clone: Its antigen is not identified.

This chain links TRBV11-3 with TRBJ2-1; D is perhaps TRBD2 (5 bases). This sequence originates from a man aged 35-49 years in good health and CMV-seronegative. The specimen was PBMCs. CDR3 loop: CASSLGGYEGRNEQFF. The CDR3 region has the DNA TGTGCCAGCAGCTTAGGAGGGTACGAAGGCAGGAATGAGCAGTTCTTC.